Listed below are T cell receptor beta chains from one sample, sequenced in a study of cytomegalovirus exposure and HLA in healthy donors. Sequencing used immunoSEQ multiplex PCR; TCRdb keeps in-frame clones, though not all of them. The sample contains roughly 110,000 clones, 75% to 85% of which appear only once. Sequenced input: PBMCs. Every receptor here comes from a man over 45 in good health and CMV-seronegative. The CDR3 runs from the conserved cysteine through the conserved F or W. The D gene is left open where the match is weak. Some rows have no size entry. The others give once, few or many, or a class for an expanded clone.

>.|.|TRBV7-2|TRBJ1-2|15
TGTGCCAGCAGCTTTGGGGGGGCGTTTATATATGGCTACACCTTC
CASSFGGAFIYGYTF
>TRBD1|.|TRBV19|TRBJ1-5|15
TGTGCCAGTACGGGATCCGGGACAGGGGTCAGGCCCCAGCATTTT
CASTGSGTGVRPQHF
>.|.|TRBV9|TRBJ2-5|16
TGTGCCAGCAGCCTAGGGGGGCTAGCGGACCAAGAGACCCAGTACTTC
CASSLGGLADQETQYF
>TRBD1|once|TRBV5-1|TRBJ2-2|15
TGCGCCAGCAGCTCGGACAGGGGGCGGACCGGGGAGCTGTTTTTT
CASSSDRGRTGELFF
>TRBD1|.|TRBV27|TRBJ1-3|13
TGTGCCAGCAGGCAGGGGGAGTGGGGCACCATATATTTT
CASRQGEWGTIYF
>.|.|TRBV5-1|TRBJ2-2|16
TGCGCCAGCAGCCCCCTAGGAGGGCAGGGCACCGGGGAGCTGTTTTTT
CASSPLGGQGTGELFF
>.|.|TRBV29-1|TRBJ1-2|13
TGCAGCGTTGATGACAGGAGGAACTATGGCTACACCTTC
CSVDDRRNYGYTF
>TRBD2|.|TRBV9|TRBJ2-1|16
TGTGCCAGCAGCGCTCTTAGCGGGGCCTCCTACAATGAGCAGTTCTTC
CASSALSGASYNEQFF
>TRBD1|.|TRBV5-1|TRBJ1-4|13
TGCGCCAGCAACAGGGGCGGGGATGAAAAACTGTTTTTT
CASNRGGDEKLFF
>TRBD2|.|TRBV2|TRBJ2-3|14
TGTGCCAGCATGGCGGGGGGGAGCACAGATACGCAGTATTTT
CASMAGGSTDTQYF
>.|.|TRBV5-1|TRBJ2-7|11
TGCGCCAGCAGCGAGGGCTACGAGCAGTACTTC
CASSEGYEQYF
>.|few|TRBV6-1|TRBJ1-5|13
TGTGCCAGCAACCCAACAGGGAATCCGCCCCAGCATTTT
CASNPTGNPPQHF
>.|.|TRBV10-3|TRBJ1-2|16
TGTGCCATCAGTGAGTCGGGGGGGTCTTGGGACTATGGCTACACCTTC
CAISESGGSWDYGYTF
>TRBD1|.|TRBV4-1|TRBJ1-1|16
TGCGCCAGCAGCCAGGGTTCGACAGGGGGCTACACTGAAGCTTTCTTT
CASSQGSTGGYTEAFF
>TRBD1|.|TRBV19|TRBJ1-3|14
TGTGCCAGTAGTTCGAGACAGGGTCGGAACACCATATATTTT
CASSSRQGRNTIYF
>.|once|TRBV6-1|TRBJ1-2|16
TGTGCCAGCAGTGACCCAGGAATCCCTACGAACTATGGCTACACCTTC
CASSDPGIPTNYGYTF
>TRBD2|.|TRBV6-1|TRBJ2-3|14
TGTGCCAGCGGGAGGGGCGGGGAGACAGATACGCAGTATTTT
CASGRGGETDTQYF
>.|few|TRBV11-3|TRBJ2-3|14
TGTGCCAGCAGCTTGGGGGGGCCTACCGATACGCAGTATTTT
CASSLGGPTDTQYF
>.|.|TRBV6-1|TRBJ1-2|13
TGTGCCAGCAGTACACGGGGGGGCGATGGCTACACCTTC
CASSTRGGDGYTF
>TRBD1|.|TRBV9|TRBJ2-4|16
TGTGCCAGCAGCGTAGACGGAACAGGGGGACGCGACATTCAGTACTTC
CASSVDGTGGRDIQYF
>TRBD1|.|TRBV6-5|TRBJ1-5|13
TGTGCCAGCAGTTACGATATCAGGGACAGTCCCCATTTT
CASSYDIRDSPHF
>TRBD1|.|TRBV6-1|TRBJ2-5|11
TGTGCCAGCGGGACAGGGGAGACCCAGTACTTC
CASGTGETQYF
>.|.|TRBV6-1|TRBJ1-5|11
TGTGCCAGCAGACTCAATCAGCCCCAGCATTTT
CASRLNQPQHF
>TRBD1|.|TRBV9|TRBJ1-3|16
TGTGCCAGCAGCCAGGGACAGGGCGAGGGTGGAAACACCATATATTTT
CASSQGQGEGGNTIYF
>.|.|TRBV7-6|TRBJ1-3|14
TGTGCCAGCAGCTTAGGCAGGAAAGGAAACACCATATATTTT
CASSLGRKGNTIYF
>.|.|TRBV2|TRBJ1-5|13
TGTGCCAGCAGTGTTACAGGTAATCAGCCCCAGCATTTT
CASSVTGNQPQHF
>TRBD1|.|TRBV6-5|TRBJ1-2|13
TGTGCCAGCAACTCCGGGACAGGGTGGGGCTACACCTTC
CASNSGTGWGYTF
>.|.|TRBV9|TRBJ1-1|13
TGTGCCAGCAGCGTAGAGGGGAGGACTGAAGCTTTCTTT
CASSVEGRTEAFF
>TRBD1|.|TRBV19|TRBJ1-1|15
TGTGCCAGTAGTCCCCGGGACAGGGTACGAACTGAAGCTTTCTTT
CASSPRDRVRTEAFF
>TRBD2|.|TRBV5-1|TRBJ2-1|16
TGCGCCAGCAGCTTGTTGACTAGCGGGGGGGCAAATGAGCAGTTCTTC
CASSLLTSGGANEQFF
>.|.|TRBV4-1|TRBJ1-1|17
TGCGCCAGCAGCCAAGGGTTTCAGTGGGCGCGGGACACTGAAGCTTTCTTT
CASSQGFQWARDTEAFF
>TRBD2|.|TRBV18|TRBJ2-1|15
TGTGCCAGCTCAGCTCTAGCGGGGGGATACAATGAGCAGTTCTTC
CASSALAGGYNEQFF
>TRBD1|.|TRBV6-4|TRBJ1-5|15
TGTGCCAGCAGTGCCGGGACAGGGCTGAATCAGCCCCAGCATTTT
CASSAGTGLNQPQHF
>.|.|TRBV9|TRBJ1-2|14
TGTGCCAGCAGCGTAGAACGGCAGGGTGGTGGCTACACCTTC
CASSVERQGGGYTF
>.|.|TRBV6-4|TRBJ1-1|14
TGTGCCAGCTGTAAGGAGCAGCAGTGCCCTGAAGCTTTCTTT
CASCKEQQCPEAFF
>.|.|TRBV5-4|TRBJ1-1|13
TGTGCCAGCAGTCCGACTAGGAGCACTGAAGCTTTCTTT
CASSPTRSTEAFF
>TRBD2|.|TRBV30|TRBJ2-1|13
TGTGCCTGGAGTCCGGGGGGGCCGAATGAGCAGTTCTTC
CAWSPGGPNEQFF
>.|.|TRBV5-5|TRBJ2-4|13
TGTGCCAGCAGCTACGGGACAATTGATATTCAGTACTTC
CASSYGTIDIQYF
>TRBD1|.|TRBV9|TRBJ2-7|15
TGTGCCAGCAGCGCTACAGGGGTCCCAACTTACGAGCAGTACTTC
CASSATGVPTYEQYF
>.|.|TRBV30|TRBJ1-3|12
TGTGCCCTCCAAGAGTCTGGAAACACCATATATTTT
CALQESGNTIYF
>.|.|TRBV11-2|TRBJ1-2|14
TGTGCCAGCAGCCCCGGGAGTATTTTCTATGGCTACACCTTC
CASSPGSIFYGYTF
>TRBD2|.|TRBV7-3|TRBJ2-5|14
TGTGCCAGCAGCCAAGCGGGGGGTGGTAAGACCCAGTACTTC
CASSQAGGGKTQYF
>.|.|TRBV2|TRBJ1-4|13
TGTGCCAGCAGACAGGTCGTTAATGAAAAACTGTTTTTT
CASRQVVNEKLFF
>TRBD2|once|TRBV19|TRBJ2-3|18
TGTGCCAGTAGTATAGCCCTAGCGGGGGGCCACGGCACAGATACGCAGTATTTT
CASSIALAGGHGTDTQYF
>.|.|TRBV6-1|TRBJ2-3|13
TGTGCCAGCACTGAGGGCGTCGCAGATACGCAGTATTTT
CASTEGVADTQYF
>.|.|TRBV7-8|TRBJ2-1|14
TGTGCCAGCAGCTTAAAGACTTGGGGGGATGAGCAGTTCTTC
CASSLKTWGDEQFF
>TRBD1|.|TRBV19|TRBJ1-2|15
TGTGCCAGTGATCCCGGGACAGGGACCAACTATGGCTACACCTTC
CASDPGTGTNYGYTF
>TRBD2|.|TRBV9|TRBJ2-3|14
TGTGCCAGCAGGGAAGGACTAGCAACAGATACGCAGTATTTT
CASREGLATDTQYF
>.|.|TRBV5-1|TRBJ2-3|15
TGCGCCAGCAGCTTGGCCGACTCTAGCACAGATACGCAGTATTTT
CASSLADSSTDTQYF
>.|.|TRBV25-1|TRBJ2-1|15
TGTGCCAGCTCCCCGTCGAGTTTCCCCAACAATGAGCAGTTCTTC
CASSPSSFPNNEQFF
>.|.|TRBV5-6|TRBJ1-6|15
TGTGCCAGCAGCTTGGAGCCACAGGGTGACTCACCCCTCCACTTT
CASSLEPQGDSPLHF
>TRBD1|.|TRBV11-2|TRBJ1-1|15
TGTGCCAGCAGCTTGGGGACAGGGCCATACACTGAAGCTTTCTTT
CASSLGTGPYTEAFF
>TRBD2|.|TRBV6-5|TRBJ2-1|16
TGTGCCAGCAGTTACTCGATTTTGACGGGGGGCAATGAGCAGTTCTTC
CASSYSILTGGNEQFF